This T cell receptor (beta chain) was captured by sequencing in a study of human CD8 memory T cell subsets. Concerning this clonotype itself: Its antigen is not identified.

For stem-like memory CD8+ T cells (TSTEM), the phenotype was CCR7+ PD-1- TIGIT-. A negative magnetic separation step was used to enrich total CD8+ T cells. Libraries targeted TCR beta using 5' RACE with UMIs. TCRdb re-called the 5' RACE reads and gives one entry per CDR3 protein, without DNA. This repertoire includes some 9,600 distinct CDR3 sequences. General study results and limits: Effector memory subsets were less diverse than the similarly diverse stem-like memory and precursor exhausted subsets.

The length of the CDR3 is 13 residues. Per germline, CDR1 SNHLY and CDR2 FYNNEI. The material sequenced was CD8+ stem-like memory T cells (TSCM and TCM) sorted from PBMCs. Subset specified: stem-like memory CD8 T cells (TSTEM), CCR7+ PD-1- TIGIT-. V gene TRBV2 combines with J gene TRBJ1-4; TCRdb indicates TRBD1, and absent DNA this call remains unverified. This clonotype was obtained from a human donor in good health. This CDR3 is CASSPFTGQILFF.